This is a list of T cell receptor beta chains from one sample in a study of blood T cell repertoires in COVID-19. Profiled with immunoSEQ multiplex PCR; TCRdb holds only in-frame clones, not every one. The data show more than 300,000 clones, with 85% to 95% seen just once and 3% to 5% held by the top ten. Sequencing was done on a sample of PBMCs or T cells enriched from blood (not recorded which). The receptor source for this set is a woman under 40 who had been exposed to COVID-19. Both conserved end residues are part of each CDR3. D genes are given only for firm matches. Clone size is not always given. Where it is, it says once, few, many or a class for expanded clones.

TRBJ1-5	-	-	TRBV7-2	TGTGCCAGCAGCTCGGGGCGGGGGGGATTCAATCAGCCCCAGCATTTT	CASSSGRGGFNQPQHF
TRBJ2-1	-	TRBD2	TRBV4-2	TGTGCCAGCAGCCAAGATCTTCGCGGGGGGCCACTCTCCTCCTACAATGAGCAGTTCTTC	CASSQDLRGGPLSSYNEQFF
TRBJ2-6	once	TRBD1	TRBV5-1	TGCGCCAGCAGCCGGTGGACAGGGGGCTCTGGGGCCAACGTCCTGACTTTC	CASSRWTGGSGANVLTF
TRBJ1-4	few	-	TRBV5-1	TGCGCCAGCAGCCTCGGACAGCCCAGGATGGAAAAACTGTTTTTT	CASSLGQPRMEKLFF
TRBJ2-1	-	-	TRBV4-3	TGCGCCAGCAGCCAAGCACAGGGACCTTTCAATGAGCAGTTCTTC	CASSQAQGPFNEQFF
TRBJ2-3	-	-	TRBV6-5	TGTGCCAGCAGTTACTCTCGCGTTGCCACAGATACGCAGTATTTT	CASSYSRVATDTQYF
TRBJ2-5	-	-	TRBV28	TGTGCCAGCAGTTTGGAGGGGGGGGTGGCGGCCCAGTACTTC	CASSLEGGVAAQYF
TRBJ2-1	-	-	TRBV11-1	TGTGCCAGCGGCCGAGACAGCGCCTCCTACAATGAGCAGTTCTTC	CASGRDSASYNEQFF
TRBJ2-5	-	-	TRBV3-1/TRBV3-2	TGTGCCAGCAGCCTCGCACCGGGACTTCAAGAGACCCAGTACTTC	CASSLAPGLQETQYF
TRBJ2-7	-	-	TRBV5-1	TGCGCCAGCAGCCCAACTATGACTAGCTCCTACGAGCAGTACTTC	CASSPTMTSSYEQYF
TRBJ2-3	-	TRBD1	TRBV7-2	TGTGCCAGCAGCTTTCGGACAGGGCGGGATACGCAGTATTTT	CASSFRTGRDTQYF
TRBJ1-6	-	TRBD1	TRBV7-2	TGTGCCAGCAGCTTAGGGACAGGGGCAAATTCACCCCTCCACTTT	CASSLGTGANSPLHF
TRBJ1-2	-	-	TRBV6-5	TGTGCCAGCAGGGACAGAAACTATGGCTACACCTTC	CASRDRNYGYTF
TRBJ2-3	-	TRBD2	TRBV24-1	TGTGCCACCAGTGACCAGTCAGTGAAAGCGGGGATATCAGATACGCAGTATTTT	CATSDQSVKAGISDTQYF
TRBJ2-7	-	-	TRBV10-3	TGTGCCATCAGAAAGGGGCAGGACCGCGCCGGGCAGTACTTC	CAIRKGQDRAGQYF
TRBJ2-3	-	TRBD1	TRBV7-7	TGTGCCAGCAGCTTAGGGACAGGGGTTGGTGCAGATACGCAGTATTTT	CASSLGTGVGADTQYF
TRBJ1-6	once	TRBD1	TRBV19	TGTGCCAGTCAGACAGGGGTAGGATCACCCCTCCACTTT	CASQTGVGSPLHF
TRBJ2-1	-	-	TRBV4-1	TGCGCCAGCAGCCAACCCAACACCGAGCAGTTCTTC	CASSQPNTEQFF
TRBJ2-1	few	-	TRBV7-2	TGTGCCAGCAGCCCAAGTATCAGGGTTGGGAATGAGCAGTTCTTC	CASSPSIRVGNEQFF
TRBJ1-1	-	-	TRBV21-1	TGTGCCAGCAGCAAAGAGCATATTTACACTGAAGCTTTCTTT	CASSKEHIYTEAFF
TRBJ2-5	-	-	TRBV5-1	TGCGCCAGCAGCCCCGGACAGATCTACCCCCAAGAGACCCAGTACTTC	CASSPGQIYPQETQYF
TRBJ2-1	-	-	TRBV21-1	TGTGCCAGCAGCAAAGAGGGGGACAGGGGACTTTACAATGAGCAGTTCTTC	CASSKEGDRGLYNEQFF
TRBJ2-1	-	-	TRBV18	TGTGCCAGCTCGCCATTGCGTTTGAACAATGAGCAGTTCTTC	CASSPLRLNNEQFF
TRBJ2-6	once	TRBD1	TRBV30	TGTGCCTGGTTGGGACAGGGGGCAGCTGGGGCCAACGTCCTGACTTTC	CAWLGQGAAGANVLTF
TRBJ2-7	-	-	TRBV27	TGTGCCAGCAGTCCGGACACCCGAGGCTCCGAGCAGTACTTC	CASSPDTRGSEQYF
TRBJ2-7	-	-	TRBV5-6	TGTGCCTCTTCGCGAGCCTACGAGCAGTACTTC	CASSRAYEQYF
TRBJ2-7	-	-	TRBV4-3	TGCGCCAGCAGCCAAGACGTGGGCCAGTCCTACGAGCAGTACTTC	CASSQDVGQSYEQYF
TRBJ1-2	-	-	TRBV7-9	TGTGCCAGCAGCTACCAGACACCCCGACTAGGCTATGGCTACACCTTC	CASSYQTPRLGYGYTF
TRBJ1-1	-	-	TRBV7-3	TGTGCCAGCAGCTATTCCACAGACGGGAACACTGAAGCTTTCTTT	CASSYSTDGNTEAFF
TRBJ1-2	-	-	TRBV19	TGTGCCAGTAGTCCGCGAGTCCCGTCTGCCCGGGTTGGGTATGGCTACACCTTC	CASSPRVPSARVGYGYTF
TRBJ2-2	-	-	TRBV7-2	TGTGCCAGCAGCTTAGGAGGGGGTTACACCGGGGAGCTGTTTTTT	CASSLGGGYTGELFF
TRBJ2-1	once	TRBD1	TRBV7-9	TGTGCCAGCAGCCTGGTACAGGGGGCCTACAATGAGCAGTTCTTC	CASSLVQGAYNEQFF
TRBJ2-2	few	TRBD2	TRBV5-1	TGCGCCAGCAGCCAAGGACTAGCGAACACCGGGGAGCTGTTTTTT	CASSQGLANTGELFF
TRBJ1-5	few	-	TRBV6-5	TGTGCCAGCAGTCGACAGAAGTATAGCAATCAGCCCCAGCATTTT	CASSRQKYSNQPQHF
TRBJ2-2	-	-	TRBV5-1	TGCGCCAGCAGCTCTTACACCGGGGAGCTGTTTTTT	CASSSYTGELFF
TRBJ2-7	-	-	TRBV9	TGTGCCAGCAGCGTAGCTCCAGAATACGAGCAGTACTTC	CASSVAPEYEQYF
TRBJ1-1	-	-	TRBV4-3	TGCGCCAGCAGCCAAGATTGGGGGGGGATTCACACTGAAGCTTTCTTT	CASSQDWGGIHTEAFF
TRBJ2-5	once	TRBD1	TRBV5-6	TGTGCCAGCAGCTTGGACAGGGGTTCCCTTATGTACCAAGAGACCCAGTACTTC	CASSLDRGSLMYQETQYF
TRBJ1-2	-	-	TRBV11-2	TGTGCCAGCAGTAGAGGGGGGGCTAACTATGGCTACACCTTC	CASSRGGANYGYTF
TRBJ2-7	-	-	TRBV12-5	TGTGCTAGTGGTTTAGTGGCGGGCCATACCTACGAGCAGTACTTC	CASGLVAGHTYEQYF
TRBJ2-2	once	-	TRBV7-9	TGTGCCAGCAGCTTGTTTACTGCTCCGAACACCGGGGAGCTGTTTTTT	CASSLFTAPNTGELFF
TRBJ2-7	-	-	TRBV30	TGTGCCTGGAGTGTACGCAGGGTACTCGAGCAGTACTTC	CAWSVRRVLEQYF
TRBJ2-3	-	TRBD2	TRBV10-3	TGTGCCATCAATAGCGGGGCCACAGATACGCAGTATTTT	CAINSGATDTQYF
TRBJ1-4	-	TRBD1	TRBV3-1/TRBV3-2	TGTGCCAGCAGCCAAGGGCTGGGACAGGAAAAACTGTTTTTT	CASSQGLGQEKLFF
TRBJ1-1	once	TRBD1	TRBV6-5	TGTGCCAGCAGTAAACAGGGGTGGGGAAACACTGAAGCTTTCTTT	CASSKQGWGNTEAFF
TRBJ1-5	-	TRBD1	TRBV4-3	TGCGCCAGCAGTCAAGACCCTCAGGGGGAAGGAAGCAATCAGCCCCAGCATTTT	CASSQDPQGEGSNQPQHF
TRBJ2-5	-	-	TRBV5-1	TGCGCCAGCAGCTTGGGTCAGGGTGAGACCCAGTACTTC	CASSLGQGETQYF
TRBJ2-7	-	-	TRBV7-8	TGTGCCAGCAGCTTAGGGGGGCGCGACGCGGAACGCTCCTTC	CASSLGGRDAERSF